Listed below are T cell receptor beta chains from one sample, sequenced in a study of cytomegalovirus exposure and HLA in healthy donors. The repertoire was sequenced with immunoSEQ multiplex PCR; TCRdb's copy has only in-frame clones and lacks some. The sample carries 200,000 to 300,000 clones, more than 70% recorded once. The sequencing sample was made of PBMCs. The source of these receptors is a boy aged 10-17 years in good health and CMV-seronegative. CDR3s include the opening cysteine and the closing phenylalanine or tryptophan. Each record gives: clone size, D gene, J gene, CDR3 length, V gene, CDR3 protein, CDR3 DNA. The D gene is left open where the match is weak. Not all rows give a size; the values are once, few, many and, for expanded clones, a class.

few NA TRBJ2-5 11 TRBV6-1 CASKHGETQYF TGTGCCAGTAAACACGGGGAGACCCAGTACTTC
NA NA TRBJ2-2 14 TRBV7-3 CASSLHPSPGELFF TGTGCCAGCAGCTTACACCCTAGTCCCGGGGAGCTGTTTTTT
few NA TRBJ2-7 14 TRBV6-9 CASSRRDRPNEQYF TGTGCCAGCAGTCGTCGAGACAGGCCGAACGAGCAGTACTTC
NA NA TRBJ1-1 12 TRBV5-4 CASILWGGEAFF TGTGCCAGCATCCTCTGGGGGGGTGAAGCTTTCTTT
NA NA TRBJ2-1 18 TRBV11-3 CASSLDLVRTTWINEQFF TGTGCCAGCAGCTTAGATCTGGTCCGGACAACGTGGATCAATGAGCAGTTCTTC
few NA TRBJ1-2 13 TRBV10-3 CAITYQVEYGYTF TGTGCCATCACCTACCAGGTAGAATATGGCTACACCTTC
NA TRBD1 TRBJ1-1 17 TRBV2 CASRSPAGTAMNTEAFF TGTGCCAGCAGAAGTCCTGCCGGGACAGCAATGAACACTGAAGCTTTCTTT
NA NA TRBJ1-1 13 TRBV19 CASSITQATEAFF TGTGCCAGTAGTATAACTCAGGCGACTGAAGCTTTCTTT
NA TRBD2 TRBJ2-1 15 TRBV18 CASSPTSGANNEQFF TGTGCCAGCTCACCTACTAGCGGGGCCAACAATGAGCAGTTCTTC
once TRBD2 TRBJ2-5 15 TRBV29-1 CSVEDGGGIAETQYF TGCAGCGTTGAAGATGGGGGAGGGATAGCAGAGACCCAGTACTTC
NA NA TRBJ2-7 12 TRBV5-1 CASSFADYEQYF TGCGCCAGCAGCTTCGCAGACTACGAGCAGTACTTC
NA TRBD1 TRBJ1-2 13 TRBV10-3 CAISTDRGIGYTF TGTGCCATCAGCACAGACAGGGGCATTGGCTACACCTTC
few TRBD2 TRBJ2-3 15 TRBV6-5 CASREGLAGTDTQYF TGTGCCAGCCGCGAGGGACTAGCGGGGACAGATACGCAGTATTTT
NA TRBD2 TRBJ2-1 15 TRBV6-5 CASSRSGRARNEQFF TGTGCCAGCAGCCGTAGCGGGAGGGCCAGGAATGAGCAGTTCTTC
NA NA TRBJ1-3 15 TRBV6-1 CASSATVKVGNTIYF TGTGCCAGCAGCGCGACAGTCAAAGTTGGAAACACCATATATTTT
once NA TRBJ1-3 11 TRBV30 CAWSYRHTIYF TGTGCCTGGAGTTACAGGCACACCATATATTTT
once NA TRBJ1-1 14 TRBV9 CASSVVGQNTEAFF TGTGCCAGCAGCGTAGTGGGGCAGAACACTGAAGCTTTCTTT
NA NA TRBJ1-6 14 TRBV14 CASSQGGTKSPLHF TGTGCCAGCAGCCAAGGAGGGACAAAGTCACCCCTCCACTTT
NA NA TRBJ2-3 15 TRBV7-6 CASSLVPGVADTQYF TGTGCCAGCAGCTTAGTTCCGGGGGTCGCCGATACGCAGTATTTT
NA TRBD2 TRBJ2-1 15 TRBV6-1 CASSEAGGYYNEQFF TGTGCCAGCAGTGAGGCGGGAGGGTACTACAATGAGCAGTTCTTC
few TRBD1 TRBJ1-1 15 TRBV18 CASSYKTGQNTEAFF TGTGCCAGCTCATACAAGACAGGGCAGAACACTGAAGCTTTCTTT
few NA TRBJ2-1 14 TRBV10-3 CAISFDRDSFEQFF TGTGCCATCAGTTTCGACCGGGACTCGTTTGAGCAGTTCTTC
NA TRBD1 TRBJ1-1 13 TRBV5-5 CASSLEGAPEAFF TGTGCCAGCAGCTTGGAGGGGGCCCCTGAAGCTTTCTTT
NA NA TRBJ1-2 13 TRBV2 CASSVQGNYGYTF TGTGCCAGCAGTGTTCAGGGAAACTATGGCTACACCTTC
NA NA TRBJ1-1 14 TRBV6-5 CASNLRREHTQAFF TGTGCCAGCAACCTCAGGAGGGAGCACACTCAAGCTTTCTTT
NA TRBD1 TRBJ1-2 20 TRBV29-1 CSVDTRETGGAGVSGYGYTF TGCAGCGTTGATACGCGCGAGACAGGGGGCGCGGGAGTGAGCGGCTATGGCTACACCTTC
NA TRBD2 TRBJ2-3 17 TRBV2 CASSDLGRVLSTDTQYF TGTGCCAGCAGTGACCTTGGGAGGGTACTAAGCACAGATACGCAGTATTTT
NA NA TRBJ1-1 13 TRBV19 CASSLTGNTEAFF TGTGCCAGTAGCCTGACAGGGAACACTGAAGCTTTCTTT
NA TRBD1 TRBJ1-1 13 TRBV15 CATSTGQGTEAFF TGTGCCACCAGCACTGGACAGGGCACTGAAGCTTTCTTT
NA NA TRBJ2-7 15 TRBV5-1 CASSLPRQAPYEQYF TGCGCCAGCAGCTTGCCACGGCAGGCACCCTACGAGCAGTACTTC
NA TRBD1 TRBJ2-3 14 TRBV27 CASSRDRSTDTQYF TGTGCCAGCAGTCGGGACAGGAGCACAGATACGCAGTATTTT
NA NA TRBJ1-2 16 TRBV29-1 CSVEDRGLGANYGYTF TGCAGCGTTGAAGATCGGGGGTTAGGCGCTAACTATGGCTACACCTTC
NA NA TRBJ1-5 16 TRBV6-6 CASSSWGRGGNQPQHF TGTGCCAGCAGCTCATGGGGCAGGGGTGGCAATCAGCCCCAGCATTTT
few TRBD1 TRBJ1-1 12 TRBV27 CASSMTGNEAFF TGTGCCAGCAGTATGACAGGGAATGAAGCTTTCTTT
NA NA TRBJ2-7 8 TRBV10-3 CAIMEQYF TGTGCCATTATGGAGCAGTACTTC
NA TRBD1 TRBJ1-6 16 TRBV5-1 CASSTSGGTYNSPLHF TGCGCCAGCAGCACCTCAGGGGGGACCTATAATTCACCCCTCCACTTT